Below, one T cell receptor beta chain is given with its context. Repertoires were generated with immunoSEQ multiplex PCR, while TCRdb's copy carries only in-frame clones and drops some. The sample contains over 30,000 clones, just over 85% of which appear only once. V lost 3 bases and J lost 2, with 18 bases in between. CDR1 is PRHDT, CDR2 FYEKMQ, per germline (reference sequence). This CDR3 spans 17 amino acids. The sample comes from a study of blood T cell repertoires in COVID-19. About the study: The origin of the acute and convalescent COVID-19 samples was the United States, Italy and Spain. T cells, B-cell-depleted T cells, or PBMCs supplied cDNA or gDNA.

The V gene is TRBV13, the J gene TRBJ2-3, with D perhaps matching TRBD2 (6 bases). The receptor's source is a human donor in a cohort sampled during active COVID-19. The specimen sequenced was peripheral blood. The CDR3: CASSLGGLRPDTDTQYF. CDR3 DNA: TGTGCCAGCAGCTTGGGGGGACTGCGCCCTGACACAGATACGCAGTATTTT.